This T cell receptor beta chain was obtained from a study of untreated major depressive disorder. Germline assignment: CDR1 SGHNT and CDR2 YYREEE (reference sequence). The CDR3 is made up of 13 amino acids. Trimming removed 7 bases from V and 2 bases from J; junction bases left unmatched: 4. For sex, age, current smoking status and body mass index, every depressed patient had a pairwise-matched non-depressed control. Donors lacked major illness, comorbidities, regular medication, drug use, or heavy drinking. The study, taken as a whole, reports: The small study sample limits how generally findings apply.

Points on this clone: Its antigen remains unidentified.

Using immunoSEQ multiplex PCR, the repertoire was profiled, and TCRdb retains in-frame clones only, with some absent. The sample lists 20,000 or so clones, 70% to 90% occurring once. The chain is built from TRBV5-4 and TRBJ2-5; 8 bases fit TRBD2. The receptor comes from a woman younger than 45 in good health. The specimen was CD4+ T cells from PBMCs. The CDR3 coding sequence is TGTGCCAGCGGGACTAGGCTACAAGAGACCCAGTACTTC. It specifies CASGTRLQETQYF.